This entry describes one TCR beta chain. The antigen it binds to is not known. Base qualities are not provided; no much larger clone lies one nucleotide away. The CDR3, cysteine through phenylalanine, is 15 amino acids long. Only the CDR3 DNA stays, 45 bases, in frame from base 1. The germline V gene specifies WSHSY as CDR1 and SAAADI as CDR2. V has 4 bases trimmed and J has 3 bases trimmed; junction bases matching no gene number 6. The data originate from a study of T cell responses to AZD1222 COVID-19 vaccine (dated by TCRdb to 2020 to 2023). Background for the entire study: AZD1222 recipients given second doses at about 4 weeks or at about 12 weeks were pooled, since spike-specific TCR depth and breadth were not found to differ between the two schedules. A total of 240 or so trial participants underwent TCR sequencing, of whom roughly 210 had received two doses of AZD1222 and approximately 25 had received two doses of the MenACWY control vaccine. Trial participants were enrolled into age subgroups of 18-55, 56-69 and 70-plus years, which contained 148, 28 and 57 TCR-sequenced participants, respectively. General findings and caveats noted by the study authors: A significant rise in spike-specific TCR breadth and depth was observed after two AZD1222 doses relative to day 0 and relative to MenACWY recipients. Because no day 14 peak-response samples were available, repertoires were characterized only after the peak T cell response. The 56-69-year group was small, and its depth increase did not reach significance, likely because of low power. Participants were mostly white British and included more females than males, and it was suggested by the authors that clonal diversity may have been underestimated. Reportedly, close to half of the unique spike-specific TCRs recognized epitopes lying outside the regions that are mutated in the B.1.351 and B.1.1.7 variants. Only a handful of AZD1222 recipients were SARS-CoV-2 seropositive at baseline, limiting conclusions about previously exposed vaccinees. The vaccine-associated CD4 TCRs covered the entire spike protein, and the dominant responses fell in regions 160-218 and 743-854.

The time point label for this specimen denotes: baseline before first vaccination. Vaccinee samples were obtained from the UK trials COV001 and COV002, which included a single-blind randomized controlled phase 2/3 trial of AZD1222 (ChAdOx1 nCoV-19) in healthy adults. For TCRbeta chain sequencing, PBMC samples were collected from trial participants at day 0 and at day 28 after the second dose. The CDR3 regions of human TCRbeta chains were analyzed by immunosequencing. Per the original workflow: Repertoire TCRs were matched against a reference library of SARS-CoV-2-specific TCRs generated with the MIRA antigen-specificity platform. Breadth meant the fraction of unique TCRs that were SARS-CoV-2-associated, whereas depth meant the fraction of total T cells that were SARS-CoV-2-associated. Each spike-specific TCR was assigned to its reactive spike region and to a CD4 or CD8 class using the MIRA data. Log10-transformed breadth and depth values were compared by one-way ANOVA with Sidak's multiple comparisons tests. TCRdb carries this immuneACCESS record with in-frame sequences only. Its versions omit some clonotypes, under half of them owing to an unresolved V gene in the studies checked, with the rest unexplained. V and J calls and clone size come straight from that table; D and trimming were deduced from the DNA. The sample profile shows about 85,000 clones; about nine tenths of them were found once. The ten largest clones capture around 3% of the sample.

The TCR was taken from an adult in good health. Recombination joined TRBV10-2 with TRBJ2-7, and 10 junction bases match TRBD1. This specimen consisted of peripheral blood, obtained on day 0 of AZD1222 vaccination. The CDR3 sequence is CASSARTGGDYEQYF. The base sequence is TGCGCCAGCAGTGCGAGGACAGGGGGAGACTACGAGCAGTACTTC.